This T cell receptor (beta chain) was sequenced during a study of identical twins. Turning to this clonotype: Its antigen is unidentified.

The CDR3 contains 13 residues. Germline V CDR1 and CDR2: SGHDN, FVKESK. Deletions cut 1 base from V and 2 bases from J, with 4 bases between. Overall study results and limits: The same donors were not followed; conclusions instead depended on cross-sectional statistical analysis. Monozygotic twins shared more out-of-frame TCR alpha than recombination models predicted.

A universal primer site was created by template switching, with the cDNA bearing unique molecular identifiers. TCRdb reprocessed the 5' RACE reads with MiXCR, giving one entry per CDR3 protein. The sample lists 510,000 or so distinct CDR3 sequences; 13% to 15% were seen once. The same specimen was also included in a second study, on yellow fever vaccine responses in identical twins. That investigation notes: Twins' vaccine T cell responses were reported to seem partly convergent and partly personalized.

The V and J genes are TRBV14 and TRBJ2-3; D is undetermined. The TCR originated in a woman aged 18-30 years in good health. The sequenced sample was CD4+ T cells sorted from blood. In nucleotides, the CDR3 is TGTGCCAGCAGCCAAGCACCCACAGATACGCAGTATTTT. Translation: CASSQAPTDTQYF.